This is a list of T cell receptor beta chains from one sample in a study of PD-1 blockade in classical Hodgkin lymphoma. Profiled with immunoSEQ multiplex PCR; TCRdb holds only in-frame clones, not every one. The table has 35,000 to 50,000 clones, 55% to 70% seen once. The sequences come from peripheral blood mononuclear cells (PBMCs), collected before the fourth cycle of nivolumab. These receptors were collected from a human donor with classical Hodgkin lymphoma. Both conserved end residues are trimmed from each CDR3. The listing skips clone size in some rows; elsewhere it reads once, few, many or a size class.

CDR3: ASSLAGVGEQY
size: -
J: TRBJ2-7
V: TRBV7-9

CDR3: ASSFGTQNTEAF
size: -
J: TRBJ1-1
V: TRBV5-1

CDR3: ASSLGGGLYNEQF
size: -
J: TRBJ2-1
V: TRBV5-6

CDR3: ATSRLGTAYEKLF
size: -
J: TRBJ1-4
V: TRBV15

CDR3: AISESRTEAF
size: few
J: TRBJ1-1
V: TRBV10-3

CDR3: ASSFDSYNEQF
size: -
J: TRBJ2-1
V: TRBV5-6

CDR3: ASSQIWISEFSSYNSPLH
size: -
J: TRBJ1-6
V: TRBV4-1

CDR3: ATRPGGYRAGELF
size: -
J: TRBJ2-2
V: TRBV19

CDR3: ASSSGYLNTEAF
size: few
J: TRBJ1-1
V: TRBV27

CDR3: ASSPGQVSYEQY
size: -
J: TRBJ2-7
V: TRBV19

CDR3: ASSAVNYGYT
size: -
J: TRBJ1-2
V: TRBV5-1

CDR3: ASSSDSGGALYEQY
size: once
J: TRBJ2-7
V: TRBV7-8

CDR3: ASSLIDSTSTDTQY
size: -
J: TRBJ2-3
V: TRBV7-6

CDR3: ASSSPKALATETQY
size: few
J: TRBJ2-5
V: TRBV7-9

CDR3: ASSLTGLNTEAF
size: -
J: TRBJ1-1
V: TRBV6-6

CDR3: ASSGYTSYEQY
size: -
J: TRBJ2-7
V: TRBV27

CDR3: ASSPTVRDGELF
size: -
J: TRBJ2-2
V: TRBV5-1

CDR3: AGSLARGTGELF
size: -
J: TRBJ2-2
V: TRBV6-5

CDR3: ASQAGRSSYEQY
size: -
J: TRBJ2-7
V: TRBV6-5

CDR3: ASSIPTGGTYEQY
size: -
J: TRBJ2-7
V: TRBV19

CDR3: ASSISGTLTDTQY
size: -
J: TRBJ2-3
V: TRBV19

CDR3: ASSLIGLGAGAQY
size: -
J: TRBJ2-3
V: TRBV5-1

CDR3: SVGQKYPNEKLF
size: -
J: TRBJ1-4
V: TRBV29-1

CDR3: ASSLRRGHDTEAF
size: few
J: TRBJ1-1
V: TRBV27

CDR3: ASSLYRDPDGYT
size: -
J: TRBJ1-2
V: TRBV11-2

CDR3: ATSRRQGVFNTEAF
size: -
J: TRBJ1-1
V: TRBV15

CDR3: ASSLATGQPEAF
size: few
J: TRBJ1-1
V: TRBV5-4

CDR3: AWSMGSWGYT
size: many
J: TRBJ1-2
V: TRBV30

CDR3: ASSLDLAENTGELF
size: -
J: TRBJ2-2
V: TRBV7-2

CDR3: AWSFSDSYGYT
size: few
J: TRBJ1-2
V: TRBV30

CDR3: ASSSPLVSQETQY
size: once
J: TRBJ2-5
V: TRBV5-8

CDR3: ASSEWTATAGTQY
size: few
J: TRBJ2-3
V: TRBV2

CDR3: ASSSDRVVGQPQH
size: -
J: TRBJ1-5
V: TRBV7-9

CDR3: ASSFGDGRSPLH
size: -
J: TRBJ1-6
V: TRBV27

CDR3: ASSDSGDEKLF
size: -
J: TRBJ1-4
V: TRBV2

CDR3: ASSLGSSSGNTIY
size: -
J: TRBJ1-3
V: TRBV7-6

CDR3: ASSLYGGETYEQY
size: -
J: TRBJ2-7
V: TRBV27

CDR3: ASSLNTGDGYT
size: -
J: TRBJ1-2
V: TRBV27

CDR3: ASSQEWQANEKLF
size: once
J: TRBJ1-4
V: TRBV4-3